One and the same sample provided the 21 T cell receptor beta chains below, sequenced in a study of blood T cell repertoires in COVID-19. The assay was immunoSEQ multiplex PCR, and TCRdb's table has in-frame clones only and misses some. The top ten hold 1% of the sample, which has some 45,000 clones, roughly 93% seen once. Sequencing input: peripheral blood. The origin of the receptors is a man aged 55 to 70 with COVID-19, enrolled during active disease.

The V gene is TRBV7-6, the J gene TRBJ2-3; possible D gene TRBD2, 6 bases. The CDR3 is 16 residues long. V lost 5 bases to trimming and J lost 4 bases, with 19 bases between them. The V gene's germline CDR1 is SGHVS and CDR2 FNYEAQ. CDR3 nucleotide sequence: TGTGCCAGCAGCCTCAGACCGGGCGGGGCCGCAGATACGCAGTATTTT. Translated, it gives CASSLRPGGAADTQYF.

The rearrangement joins TRBV29-1 to TRBJ1-1; the match to TRBD1 covers 9 bases. Germline CDR1 and CDR2: SQVTM and ANQGSEA. Trimming took 5 bases from V and 3 from J; bases not matched to a gene: 7. The CDR3 runs to 14 residues. CDR3 residues: CSVIGDRAYTEAFF. The CDR3 DNA sequence: TGCAGCGTTATCGGGGACAGGGCCTACACTGAAGCTTTCTTT.

This clone was seen more than once but under ten times. The CDR3 protein is CASSHGDRAAETQYF. The CDR3 coding sequence is TGTGCCAGCAGCCACGGAGACAGGGCCGCAGAGACCCAGTACTTC. V usage is TRBV4-2 and J usage is TRBJ2-5, with 7 bases lining up with TRBD1. The CDR3 is made up of 15 amino acids. Germline V gene data show CDR1 as LGHNA and CDR2 as YNFKEQ. The V segment lost 3 bases and the J segment 4 bases; nucleotides outside the gene matches: 8.

The chain carries TRBV5-4 and TRBJ2-1; the D gene is possibly TRBD1 (6 bases). This CDR3 is 12 amino acids long. V shed 3 bases and J shed 7 bases, with 8 bases lying between them. Per the germline V gene, CDR1 is SGHNT and CDR2 is YYREEE (reference sequence). CDR3 nucleotide sequence: TGTGCCAGCAGCTCCAGGGGAAATGAGCAGTTCTTC. It codes for CASSSRGNEQFF.

The V and J genes are TRBV7-2 and TRBJ2-7; 7 positions agree with TRBD2. Germline CDR1 is SGHTA and CDR2 is FQGNSA. V was clipped by 8 bases and J by 4 bases; unmatched bases: 14. The CDR3 totals 15 residues. CDR3 protein: CASGRGWEGRYEQYF. Written as DNA, the CDR3 is TGTGCCAGCGGACGAGGGTGGGAGGGCCGATACGAGCAGTACTTC.

The V gene is TRBV19, the J gene TRBJ2-7, with 12 nucleotides matching TRBD2. The CDR3 consists of 14 residues. Losses at the gene ends were 5 bases for V and 4 bases for J; bases not matched to a gene: 3. The germline gives CDR1 LNHDA, CDR2 SQIVND (reference sequence). This chain's CDR3 is CASSGTSGSYEQYF. The DNA of the CDR3 is TGTGCCAGTAGTGGGACTAGCGGGTCATACGAGCAGTACTTC.

This chain uses TRBV5-1 with TRBJ2-7, with TRBD1 as a possible D gene (7 bases). CDR3 length: 16 residues. V was trimmed by 2 bases and J by 0 bases, leaving 15 bases between them. The germline V gene encodes CDR1 SGHRS and CDR2 YFSETQ. CDR3 amino acids: CASSFDRDSYSYEQYF. The CDR3 DNA reads as TGCGCCAGCAGCTTCGACAGGGACTCTTACTCCTACGAGCAGTACTTC.

The chain couples TRBV24-1 to TRBJ2-7; 8 nucleotides match TRBD1. The CDR3 is 15 residues long. Germline assignment: CDR1 KGHDR and CDR2 SFDVKD. Trimming took 2 bases from V and 4 from J; bases not matched to a gene: 6. DNA of the CDR3: TGTGCCACCAGTGATTCCCCCAGGGGGCCTTACGAGCAGTACTTC. Its translation is CATSDSPRGPYEQYF.

V usage is TRBV5-1 and J usage is TRBJ2-1, with a weak D call TRBD1 (5 bases). The germline V and J ends were trimmed by 2 bases and 10 bases, with 10 bases remaining between them. The germline gives CDR1 SGHRS, CDR2 YFSETQ. The CDR3 spans 12 residues. The CDR3 sequence is CASSFSQGEQFF. As DNA, the CDR3 is TGCGCCAGCAGCTTTAGTCAGGGAGAGCAGTTCTTC. The full variable domain, with the rest looked up from reference TRBV5-1 and TRBJ2-1, is KAGVTQTPRYLIKTRGQQVTLSCSPISGHRSVSWYQQTPGQGLQFLFEYFSETQRNKGNFPGRFSGRQFSNSRSEMNVSTLELGDSALYLCASSFSQGEQFFGPGTRLTVL.

The rearrangement uses TRBV2 and TRBJ1-5; possible D gene TRBD1, 5 bases. Germline values: CDR1 SNHLY, CDR2 FYNNEI. With 4 bases removed from V and 0 bases from J, the gap between germline ends came to 10 bases. This CDR3 spans 15 amino acids. The CDR3 loop is CASSGGGNSNQPQHF. DNA for the CDR3: TGTGCCAGCAGTGGGGGGGGGAATAGCAATCAGCCCCAGCATTTT.

The chain employs TRBV3-1 (or the pseudogene TRBV3-2) and TRBJ2-6; D is undetermined. The germline V and J ends were trimmed by 7 bases and 0 bases, with 22 bases remaining between them. CDR1 LGHDT and CDR2 YNNKEL come from the germline V gene (reference sequence). This CDR3 spans 19 amino acids. CDR3 sequence reads: CASNNLLIFPHSGANVLTF. The CDR3 DNA reads as TGTGCCAGCAACAACCTTTTGATCTTTCCTCACTCTGGGGCCAACGTCCTGACTTTC.

This sequence joins TRBV4-3 and TRBJ1-5, with D possibly being TRBD1 (6 bases). V was shortened by 0 bases and J by 3 bases, with 9 bases between the two germline ends. The CDR3 is 15 residues long. Looked up from germline, CDR1 is LGHNA and CDR2 is YSLEER. In DNA form, the CDR3 reads TGCGCCAGCAGCCAAGAGGCAGGGGCCAATCAGCCCCAGCATTTT. It is translated as CASSQEAGANQPQHF.

The V and J genes are TRBV28 and TRBJ1-2; maybe TRBD1 (5 bases). The CDR3 spans 14 residues. V lost 5 bases, J lost 8 bases, and 18 bases lay in between. CDR1 and CDR2 (germline): MDHEN, SYDVKM. As DNA, the CDR3 is TGTGCCAGCAGTCCTCAGGGATTGACTCCAGGCTACACCTTC. The encoded protein is CASSPQGLTPGYTF.

The chain uses TRBV2 and TRBJ1-2; D may be TRBD1 (5 bases). Trimming removed 8 bases at V and 4 bases at J, with 14 bases between. Germline V lookup: CDR1 SNHLY, CDR2 FYNNEI. This CDR3 region has 13 residues. CDR3 sequence reads: CASGVGGTYGYTF. In DNA form, the CDR3 reads TGTGCCAGCGGGGTGGGGGGAACCTATGGCTACACCTTC.

This clone was counted a single time. V and J are TRBV7-8 and TRBJ2-3, with 8 bases identical to TRBD1. This CDR3 spans 14 amino acids. The V and J ends lost 6 bases and 4 bases, in that order; junction bases with no gene match: 6. Per the germline V gene, CDR1 is SGHVS and CDR2 is FQNEAQ. The CDR3 here is CASRQGGDADTQYF. CDR3 DNA: TGTGCCAGCAGACAGGGGGGAGACGCAGATACGCAGTATTTT.

The chain combines TRBV14 with TRBJ1-1; possibly TRBD1 for D (5 bases). Germline CDR1 SGHDN, CDR2 FVKESK. V shed 5 bases and J shed 0 bases, with 7 bases lying between them. CDR3 length equals 13 residues. The CDR3: CASSVGLNTEAFF. CDR3 DNA sequence: TGTGCCAGCAGCGTGGGGCTGAACACTGAAGCTTTCTTT. Full variable domain (outside the CDR3, taken from reference TRBV14 and TRBJ1-1): EAGVTQFPSHSVIEKGQTVTLRCDPISGHDNLYWYRRVMGKEIKFLLHFVKESKQDESGMPNNRFLAERTGGTYSTLKVQPAELEDSGVYFCASSVGLNTEAFFGQGTRLTVV.

The V gene is TRBV23-1, the J gene TRBJ1-6, with D possibly being TRBD1 (6 bases). TRBV23-1 is identified as an open reading frame with a role that is uncertain. V lost 8 bases, J lost 6 bases, and 20 bases lay in between. CDR3 length: 16 amino acids. CDR3 residues: CASPDGWTELNSPLHF. The CDR3 region has the DNA TGCGCCAGCCCTGACGGCTGGACAGAACTTAATTCACCCCTCCACTTT.

This rearrangement joins TRBV7-6 to TRBJ2-7; 13 bases are a match to TRBD2. The CDR3 has 17 amino acids. CDR1 and CDR2 (germline): SGHVS, FNYEAQ. V was clipped by 1 base and J by 9 bases; unmatched bases: 12. CDR3 nucleotide sequence: TGTGCCAGCAGCTTAGGGACTAGCGGGGGCGGCAGTGCGCGGCAGTACTTC. It is translated as CASSLGTSGGGSARQYF.

The chain uses TRBV28 and TRBJ1-5; no clear D. Trimming shortened V by 1 base and J by 7 bases, and 5 bases separated the two germline ends. Germline V gives CDR1 MDHEN, CDR2 SYDVKM. The CDR3 extends over 12 amino acids. DNA for the CDR3: TGTGCCAGCAGTTTATCAGGACAGCCCCAGCATTTT. This sequence encodes CASSLSGQPQHF.

The chain carries TRBV3-1 (or the pseudogene TRBV3-2) and TRBJ1-2; D is perhaps TRBD1 (6 bases). Germline lookup yields CDR1 LGHDT and CDR2 YNNKEL (reference sequence). CDR3 length: 18 residues. V was cut by 2 bases and J by 8 bases, with 27 bases left in between. CDR3 DNA: TGTGCCAGCAGCCAAATGATTGGAATCGGGCAGGGGCCCGGAGGCTACACCTTC. Protein: CASSQMIGIGQGPGGYTF.

J is TRBJ2-7 and V is TRBV6-1; the D gene is possibly TRBD2 (5 bases). CDR3 length: 15 amino acids. Germline V lookup: CDR1 MNHNS, CDR2 SASEGT. The V end was cut by 3 bases, the J end by 2 bases, with 14 bases between. CDR3 coding DNA: TGTGCCAGCAGTGATCTTGGAAGCGGAACCTACGAGCAGTACTTC. As protein: CASSDLGSGTYEQYF.